This T cell receptor beta chain was captured in a study of CD8 T cells in Susac syndrome. The wider study: Patients with Susac syndrome were, at the time of blood collection, therapy-naive, maintained on corticosteroids, or maintained on intravenous immunoglobulin alone.

Random hexamers primed reverse transcription of about 0.45 to 1 ug RNA. TCRdb re-analysed the immunoSEQ multiplex PCR reads in MiXCR, keeping a single row per CDR3 protein. The sample lists about 190,000 distinct CDR3 sequences; almost 96% were seen once. CDR1 and CDR2 from the germline V gene are MNHEY and SMNVEV (reference sequence). The CDR3 has 13 amino acids. After removal of 2 bases from V and 4 bases from J, the junction contained 1 base not matched to a gene. This TCR came from a human donor with Susac syndrome. What was sequenced was CD4+ T cells from PBMCs. The chain recombines TRBV27 with TRBJ1-2; TRBD1 aligns across 7 bases. The chain's CDR3 is CASSLRQGYGYTF. CDR3 DNA sequence: TGTGCCAGCAGTTTACGACAGGGCTATGGCTACACCTTC.